These T cell receptor beta chains were read from a single sample in a study of blood T cells in healthy people across ages. TCRdb reprocessed the 5' RACE reads with MiXCR, giving one entry per CDR3 protein. The data hold about a million distinct CDR3 sequences, with 51% observed a single time. Material for sequencing was blood. The receptors come from a woman aged 55-70 years in good health. Each CDR3 is given with its conserved first and last residue. A D gene is named only where the DNA matches it firmly. Where a row states a size, it is once, few, many or the class of an expanded clone; other rows omit it.

CDR3aa | CDR3nt | j_gene | abundance | d_gene | v_gene
CASSKRGLAGTDNEQFF | TGTGCCAGCAGTAAAAGGGGTCTAGCGGGGACAGACAATGAGCAGTTCTTC | TRBJ2-1 | - | TRBD2 | TRBV25-1
CASSADSRNGYTF | TGTGCCAGCAGCGCCGACAGCAGAAATGGCTACACCTTC | TRBJ1-2 | few | - | TRBV9
CASSLKTGGRETQYF | TGTGCCAGCAGCTTAAAAACAGGGGGCAGGGAGACCCAGTACTTC | TRBJ2-5 | few | TRBD1 | TRBV11-2
CSARARVVGGKTQYF | TGCAGTGCTAGGGCCAGGGTAGTGGGGGGGAAGACCCAGTACTTC | TRBJ2-5 | - | TRBD2 | TRBV20-1
CASSQDRGGGTTFSYEQYF | TGCGCCAGCAGCCAAGATCGGGGGGGAGGGACGACCTTCTCCTACGAGCAGTACTTC | TRBJ2-7 | few | TRBD2 | TRBV4-1
CASTSSGAVIGNIQYF | TGTGCCAGCACCAGCTCCGGGGCTGTTATTGGTAACATTCAGTACTTC | TRBJ2-4 | - | - | TRBV2
CASSSESGLAQETQYF | TGCGCCAGCAGCTCAGAGTCGGGATTAGCACAAGAGACCCAGTACTTC | TRBJ2-5 | - | - | TRBV7-6
CASSRLGAGTEAFF | TGTGCCAGCAGTCGACTGGGGGCGGGCACTGAAGCTTTCTTT | TRBJ1-1 | - | - | TRBV12-3/TRBV12-4
CASSPPGQWGETQYF | TGTGCCAGCAGTCCCCCGGGGCAGTGGGGGGAGACCCAGTACTTC | TRBJ2-5 | - | - | TRBV12-3/TRBV12-4
CASTPVGGTNYGYTF | TGTGCCAGCACCCCAGTGGGGGGTACTAACTATGGCTACACCTTC | TRBJ1-2 | - | - | TRBV7-9
CTSSPKGLAPSYEQYF | TGTACCAGCAGTCCCAAGGGACTAGCCCCGTCCTACGAGCAGTACTTC | TRBJ2-7 | - | TRBD2 | TRBV6-6
CASSQAGLVRGVEQYF | TGTGCCAGCAGCCAAGCGGGACTAGTAAGGGGAGTCGAGCAGTACTTC | TRBJ2-7 | - | TRBD2 | TRBV3-1
CASSPRGQNVNSPLHF | TGTGCCAGCTCACCTCGGGGACAGAACGTAAATTCACCCCTCCACTTT | TRBJ1-6 | - | TRBD1 | TRBV18
CASSFQGMSSYEQYF | TGTGCCAGCAGCTTCCAAGGGATGTCCTCCTACGAGCAGTACTTC | TRBJ2-7 | - | - | TRBV7-2
CASRVGGLAGHYYTDTQYF | TGTGCCAGCAGAGTGGGGGGGCTAGCGGGACATTACTATACAGATACGCAGTATTTT | TRBJ2-3 | - | TRBD2 | TRBV6-1
CSARDHGPLRTYEQYF | TGCAGTGCTAGAGATCACGGTCCATTAAGGACCTACGAGCAGTACTTC | TRBJ2-7 | - | - | TRBV20-1
CASSRDRSLYEQYF | TGTGCCAGCAGTCGGGACAGGTCACTCTACGAGCAGTACTTC | TRBJ2-7 | few | TRBD1 | TRBV28
CSAGTEYNEQFF | TGCAGTGCTGGGACTGAATACAATGAGCAGTTCTTC | TRBJ2-1 | - | - | TRBV20-1
CASSPHTEQYF | TGCGCCAGCAGCCCCCACACCGAGCAGTACTTC | TRBJ2-7 | few | - | TRBV5-1
CASTLAPVGNSPLHF | TGTGCCAGCACCCTGGCTCCCGTGGGCAATTCACCCCTCCACTTT | TRBJ1-6 | - | - | TRBV6-1
CSANSGLTHPGELFF | TGCAGTGCTAATTCCGGGCTTACCCATCCCGGGGAGCTGTTTTTT | TRBJ2-2 | few | - | TRBV20-1
CASSLLPIFSHATQYF | TGTGCCAGCAGCCTCCTGCCAATCTTTTCGCACGCTACGCAGTATTTT | TRBJ2-3 | few | - | TRBV13
CAISVWRDEQYF | TGTGCCATCAGTGTATGGAGGGACGAGCAGTACTTC | TRBJ2-7 | few | - | TRBV10-3
CASRFNGFERYF | TGTGCCAGCAGGTTTAATGGGTTTGAACGGTACTTC | TRBJ2-7 | - | - | TRBV28